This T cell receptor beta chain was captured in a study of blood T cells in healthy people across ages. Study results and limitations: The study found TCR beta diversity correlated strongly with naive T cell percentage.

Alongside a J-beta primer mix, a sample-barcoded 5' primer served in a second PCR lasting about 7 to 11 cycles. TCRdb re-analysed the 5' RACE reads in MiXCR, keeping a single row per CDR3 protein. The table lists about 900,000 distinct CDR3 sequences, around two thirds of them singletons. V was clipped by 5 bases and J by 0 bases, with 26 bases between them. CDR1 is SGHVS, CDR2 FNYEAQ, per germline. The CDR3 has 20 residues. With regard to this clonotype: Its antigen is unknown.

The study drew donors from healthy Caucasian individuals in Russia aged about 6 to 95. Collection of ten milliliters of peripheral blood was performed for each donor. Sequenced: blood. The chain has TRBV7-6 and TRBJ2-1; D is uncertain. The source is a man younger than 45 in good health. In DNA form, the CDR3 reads TGTGCCAGCAGCATACCGCCCAAATTGAATACCGAAAGCTCCTACAATGAGCAGTTCTTC. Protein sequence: CASSIPPKLNTESSYNEQFF.